In this sample, the clone carrying this T cell receptor beta chain turned up a few times. Antigen specificity is unknown. This specimen comes from a study of T-cell memory formation after mild COVID-19. Study as a whole: Across donors, TCR clusters were largely donor specific.

V lost 0 bases to trimming and J lost 2 bases, with 10 bases between them. The CDR3 consists of 15 residues. Germline CDR1 reads SGHRS; CDR2 reads YFSETQ. TCRdb used MiXCR to reprocess the 5' RACE reads, holding one entry per CDR3 protein. The sample holds approximately 100,000 distinct CDR3 sequences, 9.5% to 15% seen once. Broader study findings: Certain responding clones were present in pre-infection memory, suggesting participation of cross-reactive memory. Clones which contracted sat mainly in CM and EM if CD4+, and in EMRA if CD8+. While clones contracting from day 15 to 85 were balanced between CD4 and CD8, later expanders leaned CD4+.

V and J are TRBV5-1 and TRBJ2-3; D remains ambiguous. The sample was PBMCs or a T cell subset sorted from them (not recorded which). The TCR originated in an adult woman who had mild COVID-19 (a few samples of this study predate the infection). Cell type and time point are not known. CDR3 residues: CASSLAQANTDTQYF. DNA of the CDR3: TGCGCCAGCAGCTTGGCCCAGGCGAACACAGATACGCAGTATTTT. The full variable domain, in which reference TRBV5-1 and TRBJ2-3 provide the parts outside the CDR3, is KAGVTQTPRYLIKTRGQQVTLSCSPISGHRSVSWYQQTPGQGLQFLFEYFSETQRNKGNFPGRFSGRQFSNSRSEMNVSTLELGDSALYLCASSLAQANTDTQYFGPGTRLTVL.